This T cell receptor beta chain was obtained from a study of cytomegalovirus exposure and HLA in healthy donors. Study-wide results and caveats: Investigators reported 150 to 200 TCR beta chains as tied to cytomegalovirus.

This PCR relied on a set of 60 Vbeta primers and 13 Jbeta primers. Authors' analysis steps: Approximately 9.9 million of tens of millions of unique TCR beta chains were shared, per a later count. Profiling relied on immunoSEQ multiplex PCR, and the TCRdb table lists in-frame clones only, not all of them. The V and J calls and clone size were taken over from that table, and D and trimming were inferred from the DNA. This sample carries 150,000 to 200,000 clones, roughly 80% of them seen once, and the ten largest clones take roughly 1.5%. Turning to this clone: What it binds is unknown.

Trimming at V came to 4 bases and at J to 3 bases, leaving 2 bases not matched to a gene. The germline V gene has CDR1 MGHRA and CDR2 YSYEKL. This CDR3 has 14 residues. The sample was PBMCs. The clonotype was recovered from a woman between 50 and 59 years old in good health and CMV-seronegative. The V gene is TRBV4-1, the J gene TRBJ2-1; TRBD2 matches at 8 bases. Written as DNA, the CDR3 is TGCGCCAGCAGCCCCAGCGGGAGCTACAATGAGCAGTTCTTC. This sequence encodes CASSPSGSYNEQFF.